The present entry profiles one T cell receptor (beta chain) with its context. There are 16 residues in the CDR3. V trimming: 6 bases; J trimming: 2 bases; junction bases outside the gene matches: 4. The germline V gene has CDR1 MNHNS and CDR2 SASEGT. This sample was included in a study of response to subunit inactivated influenza vaccine. TCRdb analysed the RT-PCR reads with MiXCR anew, one entry per CDR3 protein. The repertoire includes 560,000 or so distinct CDR3 sequences, about 8% of them detected once, and 10% to 15% sits in the top ten. The sequence came from a man aged 50-75 years who received an inactivated influenza vaccine. This sample comprised PBMCs from blood, obtained less than 25 months after vaccination. The chain combines TRBV6-1 with TRBJ2-1, with TRBD2 identical over 13 bases. The CDR3 sequence is CASRVGLAGAYNEQFF. The CDR3 nucleotides read TGTGCCAGCAGGGTCGGACTAGCGGGAGCCTACAATGAGCAGTTCTTC.